The clone carrying this T cell receptor beta chain is a singleton in its sample. What it recognizes is unknown. Second doses were pooled across both intervals (about 4 or about 12 weeks). Measured with immunoSEQ multiplex PCR; TCRdb has only the in-frame clones, and not every one. The profile shows roughly 150,000 clones, around 92% of them singletons. The sample comes from a study of T cell responses to AZD1222 COVID-19 vaccine. Study observations and caveats: Donors skewed white British and female; clonal diversity was possibly underestimated. Once two AZD1222 doses were given, Spike-specific TCR breadth and depth went up. Among AZD1222 vaccinees, only 5 to 7 were seropositive at baseline.

Germline assignment: CDR1 KGHSH and CDR2 LQKENI. The CDR3 has 14 amino acids. Unmatched junction bases numbered 10, after V lost 6 bases and J lost 8 bases. The chain employs TRBV18 and TRBJ2-1; 7 nucleotides align to TRBD2. The sequences come from peripheral blood, collected 28 days after the second AZD1222 dose. The clonotype was recovered from an adult who received the AZD1222 COVID-19 vaccine. The CDR3 coding sequence is TGTGCCAGCTCTAGGAGGGAGGGCCGGGATGAGCAGTTCTTC. As protein: CASSRREGRDEQFF.